These 10 T cell receptor beta chains came from one sample sequenced in a study of shared clonotypes between healthy human individuals. Profiled with immunoSEQ multiplex PCR; TCRdb holds only in-frame clones, not every one. The data contain almost 750,000 clones, 72% of them singletons. Material: memory CD4+ T cells sorted from blood. The sample's subset: CD45RA-negative fraction. These receptors all stem from a woman aged 25 to 39 in good health.

This chain uses TRBV11-3 with TRBJ2-3; D is possibly TRBD1 or TRBD2 (5 bases each). The CDR3 consists of 14 residues. V was trimmed by 1 base and J by 7 bases, leaving 12 bases between them. Looked up from germline, CDR1 is SGHNT and CDR2 is YENEEA. CDR3: CASSLGGSMYTQYF. The CDR3, as DNA: TGTGCCAGCAGCTTAGGGGGGAGTATGTATACGCAGTATTTT. The full variable domain, its missing parts supplied by reference TRBV11-3 and TRBJ2-3, is EAGVVQSPRYKIIEKKQPVAFWCNPISGHNTLYWYLQNLGQGPELLIRYENEEAVDDSQLPKDRFSAERLKGVDSTLKIQPAELGDSAVYLCASSLGGSMYTQYFGPGTRLTVL.

This clone has just one count. The chain employs TRBV5-1 and TRBJ2-1; 8 nucleotides match TRBD2. The CDR3 length is 16 residues. The germline V gene has CDR1 SGHRS and CDR2 YFSETQ. V lost 4 bases to trimming and J lost 4 bases; unmatched junction nucleotides: 10. The CDR3 nucleotides are TGCGCCAGCAGCCCAAGTCCTAGCGGGCCTTACAATGAGCAGTTCTTC. This encodes CASSPSPSGPYNEQFF.

This clone has a count of ten or more. The chain is built from TRBV28 and TRBJ2-5; 7 nucleotides line up with TRBD1. Matching the DNA end better, TRBJ2-7 makes the J call doubtful. This CDR3 is 15 amino acids long. Germline lookup yields CDR1 MDHEN and CDR2 SYDVKM. The CDR3 DNA follows: TGTGCCAGCAGTTTAACCGAGACAGGGCTCTACGAGCAGTACTTC. Amino acid sequence: CASSLTETGLYEQYF.

The chain joins TRBV28 to TRBJ2-1; the match to TRBD2 covers 12 bases. The CDR3 totals 15 residues. Germline trimming cut 6 bases from V and 6 bases from J; bases unmatched to any gene: 6. The germline gives CDR1 MDHEN, CDR2 SYDVKM. The CDR3 protein is CASSPGTSGFNEQFF. The CDR3 DNA reads as TGTGCCAGCAGCCCCGGGACTAGCGGGTTCAATGAGCAGTTCTTC. The full variable domain, completed using reference TRBV28 and TRBJ2-1, is DVKVTQSSRYLVKRTGEKVFLECVQDMDHENMFWYRQDPGLGLRLIYFSYDVKMKEKGDIPEGYSVSREKKERFSLILESASTNQTSMYLCASSPGTSGFNEQFFGPGTRLTVL.

DNA for the CDR3: TGTGCCAGCAGTTACGGAGTGCTCAACACTGAAGCTTTCTTT. Protein sequence: CASSYGVLNTEAFF. This chain uses TRBV6-6 with TRBJ1-1; no clear D gene. CDR3 length: 14 amino acids. The V and J ends lost 2 bases and 2 bases respectively, with 9 bases between them. From germline, CDR1 is MNHNY and CDR2 SVGAGI (reference sequence).

The J gene is TRBJ2-7, the V gene TRBV27, with TRBD1 identical over 10 bases. The CDR3 covers 16 residues. Germline assignment: CDR1 MNHEY and CDR2 SMNVEV (reference sequence). V gave up 3 bases and J gave up 1 base; unmatched junction bases: 6. CDR3 sequence: CASSFSGQGGSYEQYF. In DNA, the CDR3 is TGTGCCAGCAGTTTTTCAGGACAGGGGGGATCCTACGAGCAGTACTTC.

The J gene is TRBJ1-2, the V gene TRBV6-5, with D tentatively TRBD1 (5 bases). This CDR3 has 15 amino acids. Germline V gene sequence: CDR1 MNHEY, CDR2 SVGAGI. Deletions cut 5 bases from V and 7 bases from J, with 20 bases between. The DNA of the CDR3 is TGTGCCAGCAGTCCCGAGTTTGGCGGGGGTGGTGGCTACACCTTC. It is translated as CASSPEFGGGGGYTF.

V usage is TRBV19 and J usage is TRBJ1-1, with D perhaps TRBD1 (5 bases). Trimming removed 8 bases at V and 1 base at J, with 8 bases between. CDR1 and CDR2 (germline): LNHDA, SQIVND (reference sequence). The CDR3 is 12 amino acids. This CDR3 reads CASADRNTEAFF. The DNA for the CDR3 is TGTGCCAGTGCAGACAGGAACACTGAAGCTTTCTTT.

The V call is TRBV11-1, the J call TRBJ2-7; TRBD2 is a possible D gene (6 bases). V shed 5 bases and J shed 3 bases, with 17 bases lying between them. Germline CDR1 reads SGHAT; CDR2 reads FQDESV (reference sequence). The CDR3 covers 15 residues. The CDR3 DNA reads TGTGCCAGCAGCCCAACAGGAGGGAAGAACTACGAGCAGTACTTC. This translates into CASSPTGGKNYEQYF.

This clone has just one count. The V and J genes are TRBV15 and TRBJ2-1; the match to TRBD2 covers 15 bases. The CDR3 is 18 residues long. Germline loops: CDR1 LNHNV, CDR2 YYDKDF (reference sequence). V lost 1 base and J lost 5; bases outside the gene matches: 6. Here the CDR3 DNA reads TGTGCCACCAGCAGAGGGACTAGCGGGAGGGCCTTCCACAATGAGCAGTTCTTC. It translates to CATSRGTSGRAFHNEQFF.